Listed here is a single T cell receptor (beta chain). Its antigen is not known. The sample is drawn from a study of T cell responses to AZD1222 COVID-19 vaccine. Study conclusions and caveats: After the peak T cell response, and only then, were repertoires sampled. Donors skewed white British and female; clonal diversity was possibly underestimated.

The CDR3 is 17 residues long. V gave up 5 bases and J gave up 6 bases; unmatched junction bases: 14. Germline CDR1 is MDHEN and CDR2 is SYDVKM. Profiled with immunoSEQ multiplex PCR; TCRdb holds only in-frame clones, not every one. There are around 110,000 clones in the sample; roughly 87% occur only once, and about 5% lies in the top ten. The source was peripheral blood, collected 28 days after the second AZD1222 dose. The sequence was obtained from an adult who received the AZD1222 COVID-19 vaccine. The chain carries TRBV28 and TRBJ2-1; 9 bases align to TRBD1. CDR3 DNA: TGTGCCAGCAGTACAACCGGGACAGGGATCGGGGGCAATGAGCAGTTCTTC. It is translated as CASSTTGTGIGGNEQFF.